This T cell receptor beta chain emerged from a study of blood T cell repertoires in COVID-19. Some clones are missing from TCRdb's copy, which holds only in-frame ones; the method was immunoSEQ multiplex PCR. Among some 150,000 clones, about nine tenths were seen once, and the ten largest hold approximately 4.1%. Germline values: CDR1 SGHRS, CDR2 YFSETQ. CDR3 length: 14 residues. V shed 1 base and J shed 1 base, with 7 bases lying between them. This clone has more than one count but fewer than ten. This sequence originates from a woman in her fifties or sixties with active or convalescent COVID-19. The chain joins TRBV5-1 to TRBJ2-3; no firm D call. The sequenced sample consisted of peripheral blood. CDR3 sequence (DNA): TGCGCCAGCAGCTTGCTCCCTGGCACAGATACGCAGTATTTT. Translation gives CASSLLPGTDTQYF.